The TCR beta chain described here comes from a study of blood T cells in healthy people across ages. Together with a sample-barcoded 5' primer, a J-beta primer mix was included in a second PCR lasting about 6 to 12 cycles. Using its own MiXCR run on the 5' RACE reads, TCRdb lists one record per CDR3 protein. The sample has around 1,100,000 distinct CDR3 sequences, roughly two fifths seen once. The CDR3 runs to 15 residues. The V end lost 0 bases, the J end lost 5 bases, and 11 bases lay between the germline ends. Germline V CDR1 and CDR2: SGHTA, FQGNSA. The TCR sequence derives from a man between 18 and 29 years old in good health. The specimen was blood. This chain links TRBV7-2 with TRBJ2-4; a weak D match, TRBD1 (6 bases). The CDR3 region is CASSLAGTTQNIQYF. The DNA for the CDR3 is TGTGCCAGCAGCTTAGCCGGGACAACCCAAAACATTCAGTACTTC.